Sequencing of this T cell receptor beta chain was carried out in a study of graft-versus-host responses after intestinal transplantation. On this clone itself: Its antigen is as yet unknown.

Generated by immunoSEQ multiplex PCR, the TCRdb table keeps only in-frame clones and is missing some. The profile shows 40,000 to 60,000 clones, approximately 88% of them singletons. The sequence was collected from a human donor who was the organ donor for an intestinal transplant. This specimen consisted of unstimulated CD4+ T cells sorted from spleen or lymph node cells, obtained before transplant.

This chain's CDR3 is CASSPTRGMDTEQFF. For the CDR3, the DNA is TGTGCCAGCTCACCGACCCGGGGGATGGACACTGAGCAGTTCTTC. This chain links TRBV18 with TRBJ2-1; weak D call: TRBD2 (6 bases). The V end was cut by 3 bases, the J end by 9 bases, with 18 bases between. The germline gives CDR1 KGHSH, CDR2 LQKENI. The CDR3 loop spans 15 amino acids.